Detailed here is one TCR beta chain. Its antigen target is currently unknown. No base-level quality is on record; no much larger clone is a single base apart. The healthy control group was made up of roughly 34 blood donors, and the Finnish Red Cross blood service supplied their buffy coats. All TCR-sequenced material derived from peripheral blood: patient blood samples and healthy donor buffy coats. Ficoll-Hypaque gradient centrifugation was used to isolate peripheral blood mononuclear cells. For the healthy controls, CD4+ cells were obtained from buffy coats by magnetic purification. The Gentra Puregene Cell and Tissue kit was used to extract genomic DNA, and a Qubit 2.0 fluorometer was used to measure the amount of genomic DNA. The data belong to a study of STAT5B mutations in CD4+ large granular lymphocyte leukemia (dated by TCRdb to 2021 to 2024). Turning to the overall study: Among the healthy controls, the CDR3 'QG' motif was associated with a particular HLA allele. Flow cytometry on FACSCanto II or FACSVerse confirmed that purified fractions exceeded 95% purity among lymphocytes. The study compared the TCRbeta repertoires of patients with CD4+ T-cell large granular lymphocyte leukemia against the TCRbeta repertoires of healthy blood donors. General study outcomes and caveats: TRBV06-family usage was enriched among the top patient clones (8/27) compared with healthy controls (2/35). Main leukemic clonotypes were private to each patient, although 20% to 25% of the main leukemic clonotypes were found at low frequency in the non-leukemic repertoires of other patients. Data were not HLA-matched; higher clonality in CD4+ versus CD8+ T-LGLL could reflect the relatively small sample size. Compared with healthy CD4+ repertoires, CD4-sorted patient repertoires appeared more clonal, and this difference remained even after the putative leukemic clones were removed.

TCRbeta rearrangements were sequenced from genomic DNA using the immunoSEQ assay at survey resolution. Per the source publication's procedure: In the TCR sequencing data, the lowest productive clonotype frequency that could be detected was 2.59 x 10-5. Analyses included only productive TCRbeta rearrangements, meaning complete and in-frame sequences. Clonality for each sample was calculated as Simpson clonality in the immunoSEQ Analyzer version 3.0. Clones were categorized by frequency as very rare, small, medium, large (1-20%) or hyperexpanded (>20%). Generation probabilities were estimated with OLGA 1.2.3, V-gene circos plots were generated with VDJtools, specificities were searched for in VDJdb, and CDR3 motifs were identified with GLIPH. The immuneACCESS repertoire file appears here via TCRdb, limited to in-frame rearrangements. These files lack a portion of the clones; in checked studies, under half of the deficit traces to unresolved V genes, and the cause of the others is not known. D and trimming were read from the DNA, whereas the V and J calls and clone size are those reported in that table. Counted in this sample were some 41,000 clones; 80% to 90% of them appeared once. In total, the top ten clones hold about 3.8% of the sample.

Including the terminal cysteine and phenylalanine, the CDR3 comprises 15 residues. The entry retains the CDR3 DNA only, 45 bases that are in frame from base 1. CDR1 is given as LGHNA and CDR2 as YNFKEQ, both from the germline V gene. Trimming at the junction amounts to 1 base on V and 4 bases on J, and the germline ends lie 14 bases apart. Sequencing used CD4+ T cells from blood buffy coats. This chain is built from TRBV4-2 and TRBJ2-7; TRBD1 is a possible D gene, resting on 5 matching bases. The receptor comes from a human donor in good health. The CDR3 protein: CASSQASQTAYEQYF. In nucleotides, the sequence is TGTGCCAGCAGCCAAGCCTCTCAGACAGCTTACGAGCAGTACTTC.